This T cell receptor beta chain was found in a study of blood T cell repertoires in COVID-19. Overall study: Both acute and convalescent COVID-19 samples were obtained from the United States, Italy and Spain. PBMCs, B-cell-depleted T cells, or T cells were the source of the cDNA or gDNA that made up the material.

V was pared by 5 bases and J by 5 bases, with 13 bases between. The CDR3 is made up of 14 amino acids. Germline CDR1 is SEHNR and CDR2 is FQNEAQ (reference sequence). Original analysis: Researchers report that nucleated cell counts were estimated from reference gene primer amplification. The data were produced by immunoSEQ multiplex PCR, yet TCRdb's version contains in-frame clones alone and is incomplete. V, J and clone size are taken as reported in that table, and D and trimming were inferred from the DNA itself. The sample consists of about 84,000 clones, 83% of them appearing once. The chain carries TRBV7-9 and TRBJ2-1; maybe TRBD2 (6 bases). The clonotype originates from an elderly man with active or convalescent COVID-19. Sequences were obtained from peripheral blood. The CDR3 is CASSLGLLNNEQFF. CDR3 nucleotides: TGTGCCAGCAGCCTTGGACTACTAAACAATGAGCAGTTCTTC.